What follows is one T cell receptor (beta chain) and its context. These data originate in a study of blood T cell repertoires in COVID-19. Trimming pared 3 bases from V and 5 bases from J, leaving 13 bases between. CDR1 SGHVS and CDR2 FQNEAQ come from the germline V gene. The CDR3 totals 14 residues. Participants came from about two dozen US areas, aged about 18 to 100 years. Libraries were prepared by immunoSEQ multiplex PCR; TCRdb keeps only in-frame clonotypes and omits some of them. Here the sample spans roughly 240,000 clones, just under 90% being singletons. The chain couples TRBV7-8 to TRBJ2-5, with D possibly matching TRBD1 (5 bases). What was sequenced was PBMCs or T cells enriched from blood (not recorded which). The clonotype originates from a man in his fifties who had been exposed to COVID-19. CDR3 bases: TGTGCCAGCAGCTTGGGCTTTAACAGGGAGACCCAGTACTTC. Its translation is CASSLGFNRETQYF.